Listed below are T cell receptor beta chains from one sample, sequenced in a study of blood T cell repertoires in COVID-19. Repertoires were generated with immunoSEQ multiplex PCR, while TCRdb's copy carries only in-frame clones and drops some. The sample consists of tens of thousands of clones, nearly 70% of them appearing once. The specimen sequenced was peripheral blood. Source of these receptors: an elderly man with acute or convalescent COVID-19. Both conserved end residues are part of each CDR3. A D gene is named only where the DNA matches it firmly. Clone size is stated in some rows and not others, as once, few, many or a class when expanded.

D,J,V,size,DNA,CDR3
-,TRBJ1-4,TRBV10-2,-,TGCGCCAGCAGTGAAGGTCTAGGCATTGGAGCTAATGAAAAACTGTTTTTT,CASSEGLGIGANEKLFF
TRBD1,TRBJ1-5,TRBV9,-,TGTGCCAGCAGCGTGGACGGACAGGGGCCTCAGCCCCAGCATTTT,CASSVDGQGPQPQHF
TRBD1,TRBJ1-1,TRBV5-1,-,TGCGCCAGCACCGACAGGGGAGGGGTGGGGAACACTGAAGCTTTCTTT,CASTDRGGVGNTEAFF
-,TRBJ2-5,TRBV5-1,few,TGCGCCAGCAGCTTGGTGGCAGGGGAAGAGACCCAGTACTTC,CASSLVAGEETQYF
TRBD1,TRBJ1-6,TRBV5-1,once,TGCGCCAGCAGCTTGACAGGGGAACTGAATTCACCCCTCCACTTT,CASSLTGELNSPLHF
TRBD1,TRBJ1-6,TRBV6-1,-,TGTGCCAGCAGTGTCGGGACAGGGTCGGAATATTCACCCCTCCACTTT,CASSVGTGSEYSPLHF
-,TRBJ1-4,TRBV7-2,few,TGTGCCAGCAGCTTAGCGAGGGGAGGGCTTAATGAAAAACTGTTTTTT,CASSLARGGLNEKLFF
TRBD2,TRBJ2-7,TRBV14,-,TGTGCCAGCAGCCAAGGCTGGACTAGCGGCGAGCAGTACTTC,CASSQGWTSGEQYF
TRBD1,TRBJ2-7,TRBV18,-,TGTGCCAGCTCACCCCGACAGGGGGATTTATACGAGCAGTACTTC,CASSPRQGDLYEQYF
-,TRBJ1-2,TRBV5-6,-,TGTGCCAGCAGCTCCTCAGGGTGGGCGACTTATGGCTACACCTTC,CASSSSGWATYGYTF
-,TRBJ2-2,TRBV18,-,TGTGCCAGCTCACCTCGGGGGAGCGGTGGGAACACCGGGGAGCTGTTTTTT,CASSPRGSGGNTGELFF
-,TRBJ2-1,TRBV6-2/TRBV6-3,-,TGTGCCAGCAGTTACTTCGGGGACTATGAGCAGTTCTTC,CASSYFGDYEQFF
TRBD2,TRBJ2-7,TRBV7-2,-,TGTGCCAGCAGCTCCCCTGGAGTAGCGGGAGCCCGAGAGCAGTACTTC,CASSSPGVAGAREQYF
TRBD1,TRBJ1-1,TRBV10-1,-,TGCGCCAGCAGTGAAGGACAGGGGACGGGCACTGAAGCTTTCTTT,CASSEGQGTGTEAFF
-,TRBJ1-1,TRBV7-9,-,TGTGCCAGCAGCTCCAGACAGGAGAACACTGAAGCTTTCTTT,CASSSRQENTEAFF
TRBD2,TRBJ2-2,TRBV9,-,TGTGCCAGCAGCGTAGCGTCTAGCGGGGGCACCGGGGAGCTGTTTTTT,CASSVASSGGTGELFF
-,TRBJ2-7,TRBV5-6,-,TGTGCCAGCAGCCCTCCTAATTCCTACGAGCAGTACTTC,CASSPPNSYEQYF
TRBD1,TRBJ2-5,TRBV9,few,TGTGCCAGCAGCGTAGGTCCAGGGGGCGGTTTGGAGACCCAGTACTTC,CASSVGPGGGLETQYF
-,TRBJ1-5,TRBV11-1,-,TGTGCCAGCAGCCCCGTGGAGGGACAGCCCCAGCATTTT,CASSPVEGQPQHF
-,TRBJ2-7,TRBV11-2,many,TGTGCCAGCACCGGGGGGCAGGAAACTTCCTACGAGCAGTACTTC,CASTGGQETSYEQYF
-,TRBJ2-7,TRBV3-1/TRBV3-2,many,TGTGCCAGCAGCCATATTTTGGGGCAGAGAGGCTACGAGCAGTACTTC,CASSHILGQRGYEQYF
TRBD2,TRBJ2-7,TRBV28,few,TGTGCCAGCAGCCCTTGGGGACTAGCGGGAGATTCCTACGAGCAGTACTTC,CASSPWGLAGDSYEQYF
-,TRBJ2-7,TRBV10-3,-,TGTGCCATCAGTCGGACAAGCTACGAGCAGTACTTC,CAISRTSYEQYF
-,TRBJ2-2,TRBV19,-,TGTGCCAGTAGTCCGAGGACAGAGAGACCCGGGGAGCTGTTTTTT,CASSPRTERPGELFF
-,TRBJ1-4,TRBV30,-,TGTGCCTGGAGTCGGGGGGGAACTAATGAAAAACTGTTTTTT,CAWSRGGTNEKLFF
-,TRBJ1-2,TRBV11-3,-,TGTGCCAGCAGCTTAGATAATAGGGGGTATGGCTACACCTTC,CASSLDNRGYGYTF
-,TRBJ2-3,TRBV15,-,TGTGCCACCAGCAGAGATTTAAGGGGCCCCCAAGATACGCAGTATTTT,CATSRDLRGPQDTQYF
-,TRBJ1-2,TRBV7-9,-,TGTGCCAGCGGCGGAGTTAACTATGGCTACACCTTC,CASGGVNYGYTF
TRBD1,TRBJ1-3,TRBV7-8,-,TGTGCCAGCAGCAGTGGACAGGGGACCTCGTGGTCTGGAAACACCATATATTTT,CASSSGQGTSWSGNTIYF
-,TRBJ1-2,TRBV11-2,-,TGTGCCAGCAGCCCGTCCTATGGCTACACCTTC,CASSPSYGYTF
TRBD1,TRBJ1-2,TRBV5-4,-,TGTGCCAGCAGCTTGGATGGGACAGGGGCCTATGGCTACACCTTC,CASSLDGTGAYGYTF
-,TRBJ1-2,TRBV5-6,-,TGTGCCAGCAGCGTAGATAACTATGGCTACACCTTC,CASSVDNYGYTF
TRBD1,TRBJ1-6,TRBV7-9,-,TGTGCCAGCAGCATACCAACAGGGGATTATAATTCACCCCTCCACTTT,CASSIPTGDYNSPLHF
TRBD2,TRBJ2-1,TRBV5-4,-,TGTGCCAGCAGCCTAAAGCGGGGGACCACTGAGGATGAGCAGTTCTTC,CASSLKRGTTEDEQFF
-,TRBJ1-1,TRBV7-2,-,TGTGCCAGCAGCTTAGCGCGGGGCACTGAAGCTTTCTTT,CASSLARGTEAFF
-,TRBJ1-5,TRBV19,-,TGTGCCAGTAGTATCGGTTGGGGGGGCCAGCCCCAGCATTTT,CASSIGWGGQPQHF
-,TRBJ1-6,TRBV10-3,once,TGTGCCATCAGTGCCGGGGGGAGCCCCTATAATTCACCCCTCCACTTT,CAISAGGSPYNSPLHF
-,TRBJ1-2,TRBV6-1,once,TGTGCCAGCAGTGAAACAGTGGATACTAACTATGGCTACACCTTC,CASSETVDTNYGYTF
TRBD1,TRBJ1-1,TRBV18,-,TGTGCCAGCTCACCAGCCGGGGACAGAGCAGCTTTCTTT,CASSPAGDRAAFF
TRBD1,TRBJ2-1,TRBV24-1,-,TGTGCCACCAGTGACCCGGGACAGGCTAGCAATGAGCAGTTCTTC,CATSDPGQASNEQFF
TRBD2,TRBJ2-7,TRBV30,-,TGTGCCTGGAATCAAGCGGGGGGGTCCTACGAGCAGTACTTC,CAWNQAGGSYEQYF
-,TRBJ1-1,TRBV5-4,-,TGTGCCAGCAGCTTGGAGGGGCGCGGTGAAGCTTTCTTT,CASSLEGRGEAFF
TRBD1,TRBJ1-1,TRBV4-1,few,TGCGCCAGCAGCCATTCCGGGACAGGGGAATCGAACACTGAAGCTTTCTTT,CASSHSGTGESNTEAFF
TRBD1,TRBJ1-4,TRBV29-1,once,TGCAGCGTCGCGCGACAGGGACTAGGGGAAAAACTGTTTTTT,CSVARQGLGEKLFF
TRBD2,TRBJ2-5,TRBV7-7,few,TGTGCTAGCAGCTTGGGAGCGGGGGGCCACCAAGAGACCCAGTACTTC,CASSLGAGGHQETQYF
-,TRBJ1-2,TRBV7-8,-,TGTGCCAGCAGCTTAGCGCAGGTGAACTATGGCTACACCTTC,CASSLAQVNYGYTF
-,TRBJ1-1,TRBV19,-,TGTGCCAGTATCACGCCAGGGGCCGGCACTGAAGCTTTCTTT,CASITPGAGTEAFF
TRBD1,TRBJ2-7,TRBV6-5,-,TGTGCCAGCAGAAATATCGGACAGGGGCACTACGAGCAGTACTTC,CASRNIGQGHYEQYF
-,TRBJ2-2,TRBV27,-,TGTGCCAGCTTATCCCCTGCCAGGGGCACCGGGGAGCTGTTTTTT,CASLSPARGTGELFF
-,TRBJ1-3,TRBV11-2,-,TGTGCCAGCAGCTTAGAGGCGGCCCACTCTGGAAACACCATATATTTT,CASSLEAAHSGNTIYF
TRBD1,TRBJ2-1,TRBV5-4,-,TGTGCCAGCAGCCCGGACCGACAGGGGAAGCATGAGCAGTTCTTC,CASSPDRQGKHEQFF
TRBD1,TRBJ2-1,TRBV15,-,TGTGCCACCAGCAGACCACGCACAGGGGTGGTCTACAATGAGCAGTTCTTC,CATSRPRTGVVYNEQFF
-,TRBJ2-3,TRBV5-1,-,TGCGCCAGCAGCTTCGGAGGGGTGGGCACAGATACGCAGTATTTT,CASSFGGVGTDTQYF
-,TRBJ1-3,TRBV13,many,TGTGCCAGCAGCTTCGGTGTATCTGGAAACACCATATATTTT,CASSFGVSGNTIYF